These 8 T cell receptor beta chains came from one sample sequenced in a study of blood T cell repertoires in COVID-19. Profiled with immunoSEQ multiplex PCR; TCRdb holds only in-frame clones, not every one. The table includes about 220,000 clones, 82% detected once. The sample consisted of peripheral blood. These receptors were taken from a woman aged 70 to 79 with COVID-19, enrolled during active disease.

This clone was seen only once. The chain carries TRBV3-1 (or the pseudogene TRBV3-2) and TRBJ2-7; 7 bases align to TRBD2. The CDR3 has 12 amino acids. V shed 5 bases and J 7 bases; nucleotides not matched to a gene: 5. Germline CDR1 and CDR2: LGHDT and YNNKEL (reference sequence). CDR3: CASSSSGIEQYF. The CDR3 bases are TGTGCCAGCAGCTCCAGCGGGATTGAGCAGTACTTC.

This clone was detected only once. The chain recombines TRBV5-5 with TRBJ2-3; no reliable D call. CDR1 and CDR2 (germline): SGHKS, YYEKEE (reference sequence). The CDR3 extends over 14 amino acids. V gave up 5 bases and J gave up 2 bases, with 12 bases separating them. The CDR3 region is CASSFRLVTDTQYF. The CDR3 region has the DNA TGTGCCAGCAGTTTCCGACTCGTCACAGATACGCAGTATTTT.

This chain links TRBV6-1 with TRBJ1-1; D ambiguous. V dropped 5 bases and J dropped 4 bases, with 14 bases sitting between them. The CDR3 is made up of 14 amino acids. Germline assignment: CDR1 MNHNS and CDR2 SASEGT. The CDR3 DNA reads TGTGCCAGCAGTATAACTCACGGCGGCACTGAAGCTTTCTTT. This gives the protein CASSITHGGTEAFF.

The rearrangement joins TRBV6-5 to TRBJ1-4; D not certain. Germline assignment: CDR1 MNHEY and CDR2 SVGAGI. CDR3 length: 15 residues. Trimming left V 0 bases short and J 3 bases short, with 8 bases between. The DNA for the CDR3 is TGTGCCAGCAGTTACTCCGGGGTATCTAATGAAAAACTGTTTTTT. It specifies CASSYSGVSNEKLFF.

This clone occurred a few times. The CDR3: CASSLVRNTEAFF. The CDR3 nucleotides read TGTGCCAGCAGTTTAGTGCGGAACACTGAAGCTTTCTTT. V and J are TRBV27 and TRBJ1-1; D ambiguous. Trimming stripped 2 bases from V and 1 base from J, with 5 bases between. This CDR3 spans 13 amino acids. CDR1 is MNHEY and CDR2 is SMNVEV in the germline V gene (reference sequence).

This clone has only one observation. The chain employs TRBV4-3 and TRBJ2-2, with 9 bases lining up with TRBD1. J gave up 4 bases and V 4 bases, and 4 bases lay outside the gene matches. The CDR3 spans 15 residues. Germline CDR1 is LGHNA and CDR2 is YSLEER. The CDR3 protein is CASSLKDRGTGELFF. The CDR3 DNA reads TGCGCCAGCAGCCTTAAGGACAGGGGCACCGGGGAGCTGTTTTTT.

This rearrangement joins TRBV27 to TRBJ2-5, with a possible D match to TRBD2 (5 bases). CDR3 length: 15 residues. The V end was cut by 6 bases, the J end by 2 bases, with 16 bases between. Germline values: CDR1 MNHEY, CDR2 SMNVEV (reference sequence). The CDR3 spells CASRTADWRQETQYF. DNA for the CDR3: TGTGCCAGCAGGACCGCGGACTGGAGACAAGAGACCCAGTACTTC.

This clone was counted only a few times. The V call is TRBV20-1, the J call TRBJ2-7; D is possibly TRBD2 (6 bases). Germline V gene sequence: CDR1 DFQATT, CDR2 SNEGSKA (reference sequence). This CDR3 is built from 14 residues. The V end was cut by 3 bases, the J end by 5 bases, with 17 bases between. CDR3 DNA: TGCAGTGCTAGTGCGACTGCTAGCGTACACGAGCAGTACTTC. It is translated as CSASATASVHEQYF.